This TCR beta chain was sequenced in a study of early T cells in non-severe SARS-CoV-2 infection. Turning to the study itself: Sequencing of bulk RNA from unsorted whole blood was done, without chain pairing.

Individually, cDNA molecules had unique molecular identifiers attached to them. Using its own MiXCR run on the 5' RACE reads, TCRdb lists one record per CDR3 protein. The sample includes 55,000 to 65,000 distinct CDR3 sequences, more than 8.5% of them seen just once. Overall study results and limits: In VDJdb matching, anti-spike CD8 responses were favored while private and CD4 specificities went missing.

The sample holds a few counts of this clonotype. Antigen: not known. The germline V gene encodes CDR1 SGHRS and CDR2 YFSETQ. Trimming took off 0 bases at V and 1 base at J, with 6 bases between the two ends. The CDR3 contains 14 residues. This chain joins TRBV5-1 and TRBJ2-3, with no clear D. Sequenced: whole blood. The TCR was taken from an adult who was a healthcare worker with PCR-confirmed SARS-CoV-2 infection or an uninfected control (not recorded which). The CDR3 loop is CASSLGGRTDTQYF. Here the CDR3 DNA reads TGCGCCAGCAGCTTGGGAGGCCGCACAGATACGCAGTATTTT.